One T cell receptor beta chain is described in this entry. Its antigen remains unidentified. V dropped 1 base and J dropped 7 bases, with 14 bases sitting between them. Germline V gene sequence: CDR1 KGHSH, CDR2 LQKENI. The CDR3 loop spans 16 amino acids. TCRdb re-analysed the RACE reads in MiXCR, keeping a single row per CDR3 protein. The sample carries 65,000 to 95,000 distinct CDR3 sequences, about 6.3% recorded once. The time point here: patch test 2, 6 weeks after DPC sensitization. The treatment is: therapeutic diphenylcyclopropenone sensitization with weekly scalp DPC. The source of the sample is a study of human T cells and chemical hapten exposure. Findings and caveats of the study: Alopecia was present in the donors, so their immune response may differ from healthy people's.

The input for sequencing was whole blood, taken in connection with sensitization to the hapten diphenylcyclopropenone (DPC). The receptor's source is a young woman with alopecia areata. Some clones in this sample may be carry-over from other donors' samples. V usage is TRBV18 and J usage is TRBJ1-6; maybe TRBD1 (6 bases). The CDR3 loop is CASSPLSRTANSPLHF. DNA for the CDR3: TGTGCCAGCTCACCACTCTCACGGACAGCGAATTCACCCCTCCACTTT.